The 8 T cell receptor beta chains listed next were all sequenced from one sample in a study of cytomegalovirus exposure and HLA in healthy donors. Primers included in the PCR were 60 Vbeta and 13 Jbeta primers. Produced via immunoSEQ multiplex PCR; TCRdb's table is partial and in-frame only. The sample carries around 300,000 clones, just over 70% recorded once. Sequencing was done on a sample of PBMCs. Every receptor here comes from a female donor in good health and CMV-seronegative.

This clone was seen a few times. The chain carries TRBV7-9 and TRBJ2-1, with D possibly TRBD2 on 5 matching bases. The germline V gene has CDR1 SEHNR and CDR2 FQNEAQ (reference sequence). This CDR3 spans 17 amino acids. V was cut by 5 bases and J by 0 bases, with 17 bases left in between. The CDR3: CASSRFFAGDSYNEQFF. CDR3 nucleotide sequence: TGTGCCAGCAGCCGCTTTTTCGCGGGCGACTCCTACAATGAGCAGTTCTTC.

The chain recombines TRBV11-2 with TRBJ1-1; a possible D gene is TRBD1 (6 bases). The CDR3 spans 15 residues. Trimming stripped 3 bases from V and 5 bases from J, with 16 bases between. From germline, CDR1 is SGHAT and CDR2 FQNNGV. The CDR3 nucleotides are TGTGCCAGCAGCTTCCGCGCAGGGGTAGGAACTGAAGCTTTCTTT. Translated, it gives CASSFRAGVGTEAFF.

The J gene is TRBJ2-1, the V gene TRBV9; 8 bases align to TRBD2. J lost 4 bases, V lost 0 bases, and 6 bases had no gene match. Germline V gene lookup returns CDR1 SGDLS and CDR2 YYNGEE. The CDR3 runs to 16 residues. CDR3 loop: CASSVEESGSYNEQFF. For the CDR3, the DNA is TGTGCCAGCAGCGTAGAAGAAAGCGGGAGTTACAATGAGCAGTTCTTC.

This sequence joins TRBV5-8 and TRBJ2-5; 12 bases match TRBD1. Germline V gene data show CDR1 as SGHTS and CDR2 as YDEGEE. The V and J ends lost 4 bases and 5 bases, in that order; junction bases with no gene match: 12. The CDR3 is made up of 17 amino acids. The CDR3 sequence is CASSKGQGAPRGETQYF. The CDR3 DNA is TGTGCCAGCAGCAAGGGACAGGGGGCGCCCCGAGGGGAGACCCAGTACTTC.

V is TRBV28 and J is TRBJ2-7; weak D call: TRBD2 (6 bases). CDR1 and CDR2 (germline): MDHEN, SYDVKM. Trimming cost V 9 bases and J 1 base, with 22 bases left between them. This CDR3 contains 16 residues. CDR3 DNA: TGTGCCAGAACCTTGATAGGGACTGCCGTTTCCTACGAGCAGTACTTC. The encoded protein is CARTLIGTAVSYEQYF.

The rearrangement links TRBV19 to TRBJ2-3, with unresolved D. Trimming left V 3 bases short and J 1 base short, with 8 bases between. CDR3 length equals 14 residues. Germline V gene lookup returns CDR1 LNHDA and CDR2 SQIVND (reference sequence). CDR3 sequence reads: CASSMRPGTDTQYF. The DNA for the CDR3 is TGTGCCAGTAGTATGAGGCCGGGCACAGATACGCAGTATTTT.

This sequence joins TRBV2 and TRBJ1-3; perhaps TRBD1 as D (6 bases). Germline V lookup: CDR1 SNHLY, CDR2 FYNNEI. This CDR3 contains 16 residues. The V gene lost 5 bases and the J gene lost 2 bases, with 16 bases spanning the gap. The CDR3 protein is CASSSSPTGTGNTIYF. For the CDR3, the DNA is TGTGCCAGCAGTTCCAGCCCTACAGGGACTGGAAACACCATATATTTT. Full variable domain (missing parts from reference TRBV2 and TRBJ1-3): EPEVTQTPSHQVTQMGQEVILRCVPISNHLYFYWYRQILGQKVEFLVSFYNNEISEKSEIFDDQFSVERPDGSNFTLKIRSTKLEDSAMYFCASSSSPTGTGNTIYFGEGSWLTVV.

The chain is built from TRBV5-1 and TRBJ2-6; 11 bases agree with TRBD1. J was trimmed by 0 bases and V by 3 bases; bases with no gene match: 5. The germline V gene encodes CDR1 SGHRS and CDR2 YFSETQ. CDR3 length: 18 residues. The CDR3 is CASSSGTGGSSGANVLTF. The CDR3, as DNA: TGCGCCAGCAGCTCCGGGACAGGGGGATCCTCTGGGGCCAACGTCCTGACTTTC.